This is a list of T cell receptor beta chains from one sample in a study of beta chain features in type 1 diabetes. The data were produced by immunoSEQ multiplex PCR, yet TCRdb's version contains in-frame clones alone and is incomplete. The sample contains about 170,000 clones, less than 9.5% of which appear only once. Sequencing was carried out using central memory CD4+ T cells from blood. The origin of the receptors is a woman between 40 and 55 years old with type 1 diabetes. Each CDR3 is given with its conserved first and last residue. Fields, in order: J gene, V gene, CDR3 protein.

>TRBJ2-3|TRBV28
CASRSHGSTDTQYF
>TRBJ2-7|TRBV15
CATSRGQGLEQYF
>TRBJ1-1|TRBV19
CASSYEGSNTEAFF
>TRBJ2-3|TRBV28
CASSPGGRVTDTQYF
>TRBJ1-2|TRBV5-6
CASSDPGQGFLGYTF
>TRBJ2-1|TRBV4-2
CASSQVTNNEQFF
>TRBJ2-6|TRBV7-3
CASSLRGRLSGANVLTF
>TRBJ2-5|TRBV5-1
CASSLAGNQETQYF
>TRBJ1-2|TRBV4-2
CASSQGGGRDRGYGYTF
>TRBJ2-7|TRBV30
CAWRIPTASYEQYF
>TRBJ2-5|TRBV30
CAWSTGSQETQYF
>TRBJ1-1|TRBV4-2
CASTLEGMNTEAFF
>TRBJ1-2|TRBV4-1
CASSHPGLPPYGYTF
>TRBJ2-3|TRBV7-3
CASSQGGFTDTQYF
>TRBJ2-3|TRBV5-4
CASSSPTSGRSDTQYF
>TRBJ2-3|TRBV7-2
CASSKGQGTSSTDTQYF
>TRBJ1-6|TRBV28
CASTGTASSYNSPLHF
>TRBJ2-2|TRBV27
CASSQRTSGRAGELFF
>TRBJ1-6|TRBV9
CASGTGDSPLHF
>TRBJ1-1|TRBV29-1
CSAMGTPLTQLNTEAFF
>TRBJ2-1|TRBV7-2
CASSPGDSYNEQFF
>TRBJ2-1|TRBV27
CASHSWSGSYEQFF
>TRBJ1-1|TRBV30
CAWSVDRMNTEAFF
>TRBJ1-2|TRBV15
CATRRGQGISYTF
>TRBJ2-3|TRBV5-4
CASSRGSADTQYF
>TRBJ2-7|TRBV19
CASRPQGSPLEQYF
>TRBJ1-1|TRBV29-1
CSVGQENTEAFF
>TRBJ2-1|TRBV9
CASSVENPGHPGFDNEQFF
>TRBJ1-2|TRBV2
CASRADRGLDYGYTF
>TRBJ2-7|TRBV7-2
CASSLEQLSYEQYF
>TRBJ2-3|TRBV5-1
CASRTLAGAEDTQYF
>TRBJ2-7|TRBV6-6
CASSSGDGQYF